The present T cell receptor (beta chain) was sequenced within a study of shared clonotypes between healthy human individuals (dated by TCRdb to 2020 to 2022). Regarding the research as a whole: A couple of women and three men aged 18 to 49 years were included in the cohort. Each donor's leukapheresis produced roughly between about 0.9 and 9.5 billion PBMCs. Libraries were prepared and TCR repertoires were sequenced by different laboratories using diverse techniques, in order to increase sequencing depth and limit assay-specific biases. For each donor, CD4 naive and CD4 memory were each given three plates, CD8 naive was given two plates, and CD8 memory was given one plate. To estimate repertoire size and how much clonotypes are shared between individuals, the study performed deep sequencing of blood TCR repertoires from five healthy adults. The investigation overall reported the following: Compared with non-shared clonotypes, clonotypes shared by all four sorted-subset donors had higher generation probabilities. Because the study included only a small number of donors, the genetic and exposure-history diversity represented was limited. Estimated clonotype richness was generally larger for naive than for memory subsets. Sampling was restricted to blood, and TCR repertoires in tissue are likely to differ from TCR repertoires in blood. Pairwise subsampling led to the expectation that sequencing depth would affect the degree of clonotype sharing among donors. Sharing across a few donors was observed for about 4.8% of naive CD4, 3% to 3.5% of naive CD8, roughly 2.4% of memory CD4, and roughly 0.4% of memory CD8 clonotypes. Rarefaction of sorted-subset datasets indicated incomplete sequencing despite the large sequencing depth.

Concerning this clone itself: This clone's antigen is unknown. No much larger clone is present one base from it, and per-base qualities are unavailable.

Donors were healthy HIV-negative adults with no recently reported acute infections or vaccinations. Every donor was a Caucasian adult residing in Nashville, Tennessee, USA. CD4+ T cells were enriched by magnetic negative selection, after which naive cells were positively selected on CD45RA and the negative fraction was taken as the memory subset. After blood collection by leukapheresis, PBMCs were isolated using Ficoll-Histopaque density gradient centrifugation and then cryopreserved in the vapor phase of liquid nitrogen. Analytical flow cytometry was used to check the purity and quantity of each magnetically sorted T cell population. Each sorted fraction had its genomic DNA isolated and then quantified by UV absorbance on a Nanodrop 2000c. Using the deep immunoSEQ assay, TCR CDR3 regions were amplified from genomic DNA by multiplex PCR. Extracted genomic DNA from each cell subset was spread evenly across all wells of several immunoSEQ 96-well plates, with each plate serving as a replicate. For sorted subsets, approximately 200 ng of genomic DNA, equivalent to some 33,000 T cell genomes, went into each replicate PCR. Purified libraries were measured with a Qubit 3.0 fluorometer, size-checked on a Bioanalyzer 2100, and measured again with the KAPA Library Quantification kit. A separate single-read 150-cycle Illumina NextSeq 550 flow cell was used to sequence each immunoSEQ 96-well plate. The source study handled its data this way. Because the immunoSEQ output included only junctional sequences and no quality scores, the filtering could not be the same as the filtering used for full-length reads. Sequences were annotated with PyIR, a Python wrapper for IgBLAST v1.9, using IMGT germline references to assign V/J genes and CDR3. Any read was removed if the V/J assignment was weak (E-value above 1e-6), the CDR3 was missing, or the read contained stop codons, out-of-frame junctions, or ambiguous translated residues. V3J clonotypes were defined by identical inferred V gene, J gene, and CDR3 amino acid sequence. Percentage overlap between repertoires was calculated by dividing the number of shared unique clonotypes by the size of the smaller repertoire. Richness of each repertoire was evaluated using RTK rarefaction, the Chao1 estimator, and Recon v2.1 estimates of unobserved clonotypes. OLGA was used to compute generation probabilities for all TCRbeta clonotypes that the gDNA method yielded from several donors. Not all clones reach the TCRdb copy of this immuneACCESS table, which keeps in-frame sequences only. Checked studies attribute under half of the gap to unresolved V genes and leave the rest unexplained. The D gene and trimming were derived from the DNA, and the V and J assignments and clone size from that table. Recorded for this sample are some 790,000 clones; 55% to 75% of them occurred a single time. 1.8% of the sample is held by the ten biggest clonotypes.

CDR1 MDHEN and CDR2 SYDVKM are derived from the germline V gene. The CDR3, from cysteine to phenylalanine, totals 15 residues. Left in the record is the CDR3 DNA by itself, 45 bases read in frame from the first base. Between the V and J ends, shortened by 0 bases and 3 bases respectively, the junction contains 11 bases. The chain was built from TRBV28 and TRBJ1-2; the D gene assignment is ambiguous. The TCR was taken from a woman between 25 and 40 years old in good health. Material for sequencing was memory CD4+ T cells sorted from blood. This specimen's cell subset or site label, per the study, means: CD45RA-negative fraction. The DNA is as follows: TGTGCCAGCAGTTTATGGAGGTTTTCGGACTATGGCTACACCTTC. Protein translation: CASSLWRFSDYGYTF.